This T cell receptor beta chain is from a study of beta chain features in type 1 diabetes. There are a few counts of this clone. Expressed TCRB transcripts were sequenced because the isolated RNA had all been reverse transcribed beforehand. Produced via immunoSEQ multiplex PCR; TCRdb's table is partial and in-frame only. The table records about 290,000 clones, around 7.3% of them present only once. The CDR3 consists of 16 residues. V dropped 6 bases and J dropped 0; count of bases not matched to a gene: 7. Germline V gene sequence: CDR1 MDHEN, CDR2 SYDVKM. V usage is TRBV28 and J usage is TRBJ2-1, with 8 nucleotides matching TRBD2. What was sequenced was central memory CD4+ T cells from blood. This receptor was obtained from a woman in her late teens or twenties in good health. The CDR3 nucleotides are TGTGCCAGCAGGGAACGAGCGGGGGCCTCCTACAATGAGCAGTTCTTC. Residues: CASRERAGASYNEQFF.